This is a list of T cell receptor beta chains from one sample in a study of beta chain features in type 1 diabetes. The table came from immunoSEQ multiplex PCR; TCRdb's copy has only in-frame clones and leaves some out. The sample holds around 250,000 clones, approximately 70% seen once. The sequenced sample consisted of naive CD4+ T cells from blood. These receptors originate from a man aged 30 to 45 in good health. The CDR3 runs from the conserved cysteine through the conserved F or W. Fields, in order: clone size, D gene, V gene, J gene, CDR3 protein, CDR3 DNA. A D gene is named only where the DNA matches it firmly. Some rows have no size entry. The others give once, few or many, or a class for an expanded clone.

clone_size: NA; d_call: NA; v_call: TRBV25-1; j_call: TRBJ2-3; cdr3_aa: CASSGILSTDTQYF; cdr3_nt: TGTGCCAGCAGTGGCATACTAAGCACAGATACGCAGTATTTT
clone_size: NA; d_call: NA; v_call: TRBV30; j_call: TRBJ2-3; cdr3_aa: CACSRRGALTDTQYF; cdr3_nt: TGTGCCTGCAGCCGTCGGGGGGCACTGACAGATACGCAGTATTTT
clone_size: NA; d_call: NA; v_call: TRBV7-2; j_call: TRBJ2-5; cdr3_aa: CASSMTRGETQYF; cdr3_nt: TGTGCCAGCAGCATGACTAGAGGCGAGACCCAGTACTTC
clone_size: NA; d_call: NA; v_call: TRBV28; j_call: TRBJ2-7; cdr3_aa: CASSLGFEQYF; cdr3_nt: TGTGCCAGCAGTTTAGGTTTCGAGCAGTACTTC
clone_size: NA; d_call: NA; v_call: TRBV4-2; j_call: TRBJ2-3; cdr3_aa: CASSPQVEIASTDTQYF; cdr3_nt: TGTGCCAGCAGCCCCCAGGTGGAGATCGCTAGCACAGATACGCAGTATTTT
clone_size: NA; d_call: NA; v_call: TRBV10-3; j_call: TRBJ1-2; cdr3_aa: CAISADGDYGYTF; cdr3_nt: TGTGCCATCAGTGCTGACGGGGACTATGGCTACACCTTC
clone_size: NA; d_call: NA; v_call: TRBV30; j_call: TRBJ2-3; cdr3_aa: CAWSYLGVDTQYF; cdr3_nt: TGTGCCTGGAGCTACTTAGGGGTGGATACGCAGTATTTT
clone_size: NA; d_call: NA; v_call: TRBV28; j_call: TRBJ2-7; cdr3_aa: CASSLEGLGEQYF; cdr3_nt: TGTGCCAGCAGTTTAGAGGGCCTGGGCGAGCAGTACTTC
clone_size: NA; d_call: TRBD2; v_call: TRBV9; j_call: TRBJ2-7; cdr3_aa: CASSVGSSGSYEQYF; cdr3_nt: TGTGCCAGCAGCGTAGGGTCTAGCGGGAGTTACGAGCAGTACTTC
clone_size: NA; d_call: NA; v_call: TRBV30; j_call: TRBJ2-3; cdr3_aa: CAWRHGDTQYF; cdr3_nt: TGTGCCTGGAGGCATGGGGATACGCAGTATTTT
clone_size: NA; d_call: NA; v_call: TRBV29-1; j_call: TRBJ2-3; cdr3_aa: CSVGVAGASTDTQYF; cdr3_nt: TGCAGCGTTGGCGTGGCGGGGGCAAGCACAGATACGCAGTATTTT
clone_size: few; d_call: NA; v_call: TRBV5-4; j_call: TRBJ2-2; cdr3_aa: CASSLAQPRNTGELFF; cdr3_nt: TGTGCCAGCAGCTTGGCCCAGCCCCGGAACACCGGGGAGCTGTTTTTT
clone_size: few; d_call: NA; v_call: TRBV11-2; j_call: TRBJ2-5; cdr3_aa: CASSLGGGETQYF; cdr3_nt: TGTGCCAGCAGCTTAGGGGGTGGGGAGACCCAGTACTTC
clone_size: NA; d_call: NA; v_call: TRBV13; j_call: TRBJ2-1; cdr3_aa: CASSRLTSERYNEQFF; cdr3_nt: TGTGCCAGCAGCCGATTGACTAGTGAGAGGTACAATGAGCAGTTCTTC
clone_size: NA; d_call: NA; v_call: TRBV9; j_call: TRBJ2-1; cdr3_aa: CASSVTGNPDEQFF; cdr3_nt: TGTGCCAGCAGCGTCACTGGGAATCCCGATGAGCAGTTCTTC
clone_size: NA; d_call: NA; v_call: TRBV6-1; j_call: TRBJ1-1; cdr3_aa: CASTEGNTEAFF; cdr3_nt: TGTGCCAGCACGGAGGGGAACACTGAAGCTTTCTTT
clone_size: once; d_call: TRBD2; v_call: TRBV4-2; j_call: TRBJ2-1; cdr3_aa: CASSPPLAGGYNEQFF; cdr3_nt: TGTGCCAGCAGCCCGCCCCTGGCGGGGGGGTACAATGAGCAGTTCTTC
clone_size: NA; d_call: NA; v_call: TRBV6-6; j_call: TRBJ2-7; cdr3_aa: CASRSGIEQYF; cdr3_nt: TGTGCCAGCAGAAGCGGTATCGAGCAGTACTTC
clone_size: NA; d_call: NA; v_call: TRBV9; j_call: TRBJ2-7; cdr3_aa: CASSVGSVPYEQYF; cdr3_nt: TGTGCCAGCAGCGTTGGCAGCGTCCCCTACGAGCAGTACTTC
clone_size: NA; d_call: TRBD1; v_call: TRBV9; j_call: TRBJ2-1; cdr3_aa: CASSTRQGSYNEQFF; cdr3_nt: TGTGCCAGCAGCACCCGACAGGGGTCCTACAATGAGCAGTTCTTC
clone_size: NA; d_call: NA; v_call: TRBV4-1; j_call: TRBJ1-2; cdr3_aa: CASSQDRGNTNYGYTF; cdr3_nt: TGCGCCAGCAGCCAAGATAGAGGGAACACGAACTATGGCTACACCTTC
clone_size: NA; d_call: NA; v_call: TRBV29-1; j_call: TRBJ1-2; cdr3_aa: CSVERTAGYTF; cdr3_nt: TGCAGCGTTGAACGGACGGCCGGCTACACCTTC
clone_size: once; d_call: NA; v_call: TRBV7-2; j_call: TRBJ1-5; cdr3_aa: CASSLNIGNQPQHF; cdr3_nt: TGTGCCAGCAGCCTCAATATAGGAAATCAGCCCCAGCATTTT
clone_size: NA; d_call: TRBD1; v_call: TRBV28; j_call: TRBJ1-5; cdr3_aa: CASNLSPGQGNQPQHF; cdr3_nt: TGTGCCAGCAATCTATCCCCGGGACAGGGGAATCAGCCCCAGCATTTT
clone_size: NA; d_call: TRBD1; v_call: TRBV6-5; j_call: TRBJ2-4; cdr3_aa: CASSYTGDHIQYF; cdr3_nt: TGTGCCAGCAGTTACACAGGGGACCACATTCAGTACTTC
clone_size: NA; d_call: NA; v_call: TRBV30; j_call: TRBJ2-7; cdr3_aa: CAWSVLESKQYF; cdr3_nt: TGTGCCTGGAGTGTACTAGAGTCGAAGCAGTACTTC
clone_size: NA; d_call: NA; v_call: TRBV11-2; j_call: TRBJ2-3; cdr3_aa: CASSSAQGRTDTQYF; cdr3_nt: TGTGCCAGCAGCTCCGCACAGGGACGCACAGATACGCAGTATTTT
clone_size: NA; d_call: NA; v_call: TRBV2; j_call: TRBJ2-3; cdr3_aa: CASSSRDVGRTDTQYF; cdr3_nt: TGTGCCAGCAGTTCCCGGGACGTGGGCCGCACAGATACGCAGTATTTT
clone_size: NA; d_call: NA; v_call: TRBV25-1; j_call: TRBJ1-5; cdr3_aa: CASSDDLEPQHF; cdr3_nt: TGTGCCAGCAGTGACGATTTAGAGCCCCAGCATTTT
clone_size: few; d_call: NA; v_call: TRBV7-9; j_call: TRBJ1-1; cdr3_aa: CASSGGTEAFF; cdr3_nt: TGTGCCAGCAGCGGGGGCACTGAAGCTTTCTTT
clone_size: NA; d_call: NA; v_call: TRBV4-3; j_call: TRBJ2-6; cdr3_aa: CASSQVTGLHTGANVLTF; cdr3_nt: TGCGCCAGCAGCCAAGTGACAGGCCTTCACACTGGGGCCAACGTCCTGACTTTC
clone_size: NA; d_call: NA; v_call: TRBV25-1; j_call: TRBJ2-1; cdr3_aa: CASSVSGNEQFF; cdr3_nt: TGTGCCAGCAGTGTTTCGGGCAATGAGCAGTTCTTC
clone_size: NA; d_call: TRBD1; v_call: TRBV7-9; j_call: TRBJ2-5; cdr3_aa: CASSLALIPGQREETQYF; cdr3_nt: TGTGCCAGCAGCTTAGCTTTAATCCCGGGACAGAGGGAAGAGACCCAGTACTTC
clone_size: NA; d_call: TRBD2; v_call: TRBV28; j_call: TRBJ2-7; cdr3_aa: CASSPTSGRNYEQYF; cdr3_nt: TGTGCCAGCAGCCCTACTAGCGGGAGGAACTACGAGCAGTACTTC
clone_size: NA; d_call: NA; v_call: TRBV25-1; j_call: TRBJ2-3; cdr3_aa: CASSRGATDTQYF; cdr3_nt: TGTGCCAGCAGTCGGGGGGCCACAGATACGCAGTATTTT
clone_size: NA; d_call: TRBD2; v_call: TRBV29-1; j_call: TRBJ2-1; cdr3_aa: CSVAPAGVGDEQFF; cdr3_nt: TGCAGCGTTGCCCCAGCGGGAGTGGGGGATGAGCAGTTCTTC
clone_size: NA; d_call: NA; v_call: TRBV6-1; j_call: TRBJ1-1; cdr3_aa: CASSGMGMNTEAFF; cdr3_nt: TGTGCCAGCAGTGGGATGGGAATGAACACTGAAGCTTTCTTT
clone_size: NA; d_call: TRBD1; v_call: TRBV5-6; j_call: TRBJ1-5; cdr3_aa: CASSVDRGDSNQPQHF; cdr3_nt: TGTGCCAGCAGCGTGGACAGGGGCGATAGCAATCAGCCCCAGCATTTT
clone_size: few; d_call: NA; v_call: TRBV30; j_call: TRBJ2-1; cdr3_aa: CAWSVGTVAFHNEQFF; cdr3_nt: TGTGCCTGGAGTGTAGGTACGGTAGCGTTCCACAATGAGCAGTTCTTC
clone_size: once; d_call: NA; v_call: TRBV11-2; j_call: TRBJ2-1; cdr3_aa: CASSQRNLYNEQFF; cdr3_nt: TGTGCCAGCAGCCAGCGGAACCTCTACAATGAGCAGTTCTTC
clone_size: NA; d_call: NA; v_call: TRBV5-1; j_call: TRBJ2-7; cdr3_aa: CASSLDRPYEQYF; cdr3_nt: TGCGCCAGCAGCTTGGACAGGCCGTACGAGCAGTACTTC
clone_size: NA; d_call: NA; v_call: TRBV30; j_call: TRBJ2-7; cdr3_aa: CAWRVVAYEQYF; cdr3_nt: TGTGCCTGGAGGGTTGTCGCCTACGAGCAGTACTTC
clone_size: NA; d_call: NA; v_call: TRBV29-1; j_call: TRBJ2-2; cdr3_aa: CSAPGLNTGELFF; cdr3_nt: TGCAGCGCCCCGGGTCTGAACACCGGGGAGCTGTTTTTT
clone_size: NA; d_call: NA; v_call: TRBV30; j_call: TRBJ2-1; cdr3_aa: CALDRRNNEQFF; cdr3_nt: TGTGCCCTCGACAGGAGAAACAATGAGCAGTTCTTC
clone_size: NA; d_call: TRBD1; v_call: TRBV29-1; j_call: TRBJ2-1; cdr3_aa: CSAQRDRGQNEQFF; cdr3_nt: TGCAGCGCCCAACGGGACAGGGGGCAAAATGAGCAGTTCTTC
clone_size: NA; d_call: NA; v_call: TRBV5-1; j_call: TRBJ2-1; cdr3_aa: CASSLVVNDEQFF; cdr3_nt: TGCGCCAGCAGCTTGGTAGTAAACGATGAGCAGTTCTTC
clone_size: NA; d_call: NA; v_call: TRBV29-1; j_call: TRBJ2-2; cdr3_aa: CSVETRSTGELFF; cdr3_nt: TGCAGCGTTGAAACCAGGTCCACCGGGGAGCTGTTTTTT
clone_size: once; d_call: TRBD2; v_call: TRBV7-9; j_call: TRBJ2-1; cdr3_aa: CASSPWGTSNEQFF; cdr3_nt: TGTGCCAGCAGCCCCTGGGGGACTAGCAATGAGCAGTTCTTC
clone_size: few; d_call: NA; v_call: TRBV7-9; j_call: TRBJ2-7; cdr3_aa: CASSQAYEQYF; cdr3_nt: TGTGCCAGCAGCCAGGCCTACGAGCAGTACTTC
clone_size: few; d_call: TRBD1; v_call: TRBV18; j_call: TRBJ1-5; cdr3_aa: CASSPGTGVQPQHF; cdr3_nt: TGTGCCAGCTCACCAGGGACAGGTGTACAGCCCCAGCATTTT
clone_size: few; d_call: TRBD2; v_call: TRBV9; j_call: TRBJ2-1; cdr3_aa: CASSVASSGRGPNEQFF; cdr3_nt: TGTGCCAGCAGCGTAGCGTCTAGCGGGAGGGGCCCCAATGAGCAGTTCTTC
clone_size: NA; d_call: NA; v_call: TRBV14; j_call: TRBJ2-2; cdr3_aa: CASSQQGPGELFF; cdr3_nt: TGTGCCAGCAGCCAACAGGGACCCGGGGAGCTGTTTTTT
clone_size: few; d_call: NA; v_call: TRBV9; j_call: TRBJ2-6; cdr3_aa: CASSVQGSGANVLTF; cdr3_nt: TGTGCCAGCAGCGTGCAGGGCTCTGGGGCCAACGTCCTGACTTTC
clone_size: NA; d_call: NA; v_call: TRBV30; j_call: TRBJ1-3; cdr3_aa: CAWRRDGFSGNTIYF; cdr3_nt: TGTGCCTGGAGGAGGGACGGCTTCTCTGGAAACACCATATATTTT
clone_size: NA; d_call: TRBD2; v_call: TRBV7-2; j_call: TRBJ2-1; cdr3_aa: CASSSGGLQTNEQFF; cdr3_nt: TGTGCCAGCAGTAGCGGGGGGCTCCAGACAAATGAGCAGTTCTTC
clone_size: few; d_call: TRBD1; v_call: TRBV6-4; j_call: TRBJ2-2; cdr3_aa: CASSIDRANTGELFF; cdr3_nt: TGTGCCAGCAGTATCGACAGGGCGAACACCGGGGAGCTGTTTTTT
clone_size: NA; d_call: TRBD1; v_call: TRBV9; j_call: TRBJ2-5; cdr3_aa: CASSAGTGLETQYF; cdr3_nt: TGTGCCAGCAGCGCCGGGACAGGGCTTGAGACCCAGTACTTC